The sequence of this T cell receptor beta chain was determined in a study of cytomegalovirus exposure and HLA in healthy donors. A multiplex PCR was run with 60 Vbeta primers and 13 Jbeta primers. This table comes from immunoSEQ multiplex PCR, and its TCRdb copy is limited to in-frame clones, with some not included. Here the sample spans about 200,000 clones, about 86% being singletons. The CDR3 has 14 amino acids. Per germline, CDR1 LNHDA and CDR2 SQIVND (reference sequence). The V segment lost 1 base and the J segment 4 bases; nucleotides outside the gene matches: 1. General study points: A later analysis linked about 17,000 TCR beta sequences to HLA alleles at 0.05 false discovery rate.

As for this clone: Antigen unknown.

This receptor was identified in a woman aged 25-40 years in good health and CMV-seronegative. The sequencing sample was made of PBMCs. The V call is TRBV19, the J call TRBJ2-7, with 10 positions matching TRBD2. In nucleotides, the CDR3 is TGTGCCAGTAGTATAGGGGGACTAGCGTACGAGCAGTACTTC. This sequence encodes CASSIGGLAYEQYF.